A single sample gave rise to the 4 T cell receptor beta chains below, sequenced in a study of Graves' ophthalmopathy and Graves' hyperthyroidism. TCR beta CDR3 regions were amplified from RNA transcripts. Scientists carried out first-round RT-PCR using HTBI primers and then a second-round multiplex PCR. From the multiplex PCR reads, TCRdb called clonotypes with MiXCR, one entry per CDR3 protein. The sample consists of 580,000 or so distinct CDR3 sequences, under 45% of them appearing once. Sequencing used peripheral blood or thyroid tissue (not recorded which). Every receptor here comes from an adult man with Graves' hyperthyroidism.

This clonotype was recorded once. The conserved closing phenylalanine or tryptophan is absent in this CDR3, likely reflecting a read error. Because the CDR3's place on the DNA is in doubt, the DNA is left out and the CDR3 is given as listed by TCRdb. The chain recombines TRBV7-9 with TRBJ1-5; the D call of TRBD1 is as the table states it, not checked on the DNA. Counting both end residues, the CDR3 totals 11 amino acids. From germline, CDR1 is SEHNR and CDR2 FQNEAQ (reference sequence). The CDR3 region is CASSLGVGTDY.

This clonotype has ten or more counts. The chain uses TRBV9 and TRBJ2-7, with 9 positions matching TRBD2. The CDR3 sequence is 15 residues long. V was clipped by 0 bases and J by 6 bases; unmatched bases: 7. Germline-derived CDR1 and CDR2 are SGDLS and YYNGEE. CDR3 amino acids: CASSVEGGRAAEQYF. The CDR3 region has the DNA TGTGCCAGCAGCGTAGAAGGCGGGAGGGCCGCCGAGCAGTACTTC. Based on the CDR3 plus reference TRBV9 and TRBJ2-7, the full variable domain is DSGVTQTPKHLITATGQRVTLRCSPRSGDLSVYWYQQSLDQGLQFLIQYYNGEERAKGNILERFSAQQFPDLHSELNLSSLELGDSALYFCASSVEGGRAAEQYFGPGTRLTVT.

This clonotype was detected once. This sequence joins TRBV29-1 and TRBJ1-2; unclear D gene. The V gene lost 3 bases and the J gene lost 0 bases, with 5 bases spanning the gap. This CDR3 spans 12 amino acids. Germline V gene lookup returns CDR1 SQVTM and CDR2 ANQGSEA. DNA of the CDR3: TGCAGCGTTGACGACACTAACTATGGCTACACCTTC. This gives the protein CSVDDTNYGYTF.

Regarding this clonotype: A much larger clone differs by one base, so this may be a read error. A read error is likely, as this CDR3 ends without the conserved phenylalanine or tryptophan. This rearrangement joins TRBV5-1 to TRBJ1-1; weak D call: TRBD1 (6 bases). The CDR3 runs 12 residues. Germline CDR1 SGHRS, CDR2 YFSETQ. Trimming took off 2 bases at V and 7 bases at J, with 9 bases between the two ends. The CDR3 reads CASSFGQSEAFY. In DNA, the CDR3 is TGCGCCAGCAGCTTCGGACAGAGTGAAGCTTTCTAT.